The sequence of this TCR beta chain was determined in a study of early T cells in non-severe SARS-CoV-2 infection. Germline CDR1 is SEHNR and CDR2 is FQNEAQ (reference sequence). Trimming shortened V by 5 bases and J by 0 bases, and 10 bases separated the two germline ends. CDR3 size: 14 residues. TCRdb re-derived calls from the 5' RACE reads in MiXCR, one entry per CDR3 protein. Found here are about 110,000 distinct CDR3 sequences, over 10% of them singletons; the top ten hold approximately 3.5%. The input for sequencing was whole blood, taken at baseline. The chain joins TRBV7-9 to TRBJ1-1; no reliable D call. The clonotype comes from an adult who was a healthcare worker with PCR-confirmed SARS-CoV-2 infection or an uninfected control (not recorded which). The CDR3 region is CASSPIPMNTEAFF. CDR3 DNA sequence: TGTGCCAGCAGCCCAATACCCATGAACACTGAAGCTTTCTTT.